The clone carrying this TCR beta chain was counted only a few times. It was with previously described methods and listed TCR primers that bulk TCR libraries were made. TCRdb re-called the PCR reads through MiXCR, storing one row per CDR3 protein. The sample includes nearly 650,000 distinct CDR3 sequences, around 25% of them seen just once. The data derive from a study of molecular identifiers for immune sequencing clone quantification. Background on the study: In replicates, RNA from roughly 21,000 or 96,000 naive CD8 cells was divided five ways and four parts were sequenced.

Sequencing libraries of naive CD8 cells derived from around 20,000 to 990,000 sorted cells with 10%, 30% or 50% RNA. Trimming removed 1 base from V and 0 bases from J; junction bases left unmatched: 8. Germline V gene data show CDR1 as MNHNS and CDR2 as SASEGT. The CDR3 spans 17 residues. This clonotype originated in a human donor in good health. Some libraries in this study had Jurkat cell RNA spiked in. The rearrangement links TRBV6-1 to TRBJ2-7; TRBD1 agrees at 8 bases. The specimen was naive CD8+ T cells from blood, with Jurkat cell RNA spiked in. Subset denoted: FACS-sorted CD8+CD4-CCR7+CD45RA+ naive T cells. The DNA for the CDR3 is TGTGCCAGCAGTGAAGAGGCGTGGGACAGGCTCTCCTACGAGCAGTACTTC. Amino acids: CASSEEAWDRLSYEQYF.